One sample yielded the 20 T cell receptor beta chains listed below, sequenced in a study of CD8+ T cells in alopecia areata. RNA was isolated and reverse transcribed to cDNA, the sequencing template. Assay used: immunoSEQ multiplex PCR; TCRdb lists only in-frame clones, some missing. The sample carries around 200,000 clones, about 55% recorded once. Indicated treatment: oral pan-JAK inhibitor, 5-10 mg twice daily. Sequenced material: CD8+ T cells sorted from blood, taken at week 24, from a patient treated with tofacitinib. The source is a human donor with alopecia areata.

The chain joins TRBV9 to TRBJ2-7; 9 positions match TRBD2. Germline V CDR1 and CDR2: SGDLS, YYNGEE. V dropped 4 bases and J dropped 5; count of bases not matched to a gene: 10. The CDR3 is 15 residues long. The CDR3 loop reads CASSPRLADYHEQYF. CDR3 coding DNA: TGTGCCAGCAGCCCCCGACTAGCGGATTACCACGAGCAGTACTTC.

This clone was picked up a small number of times. The chain has TRBV29-1 and TRBJ1-1, with 7 positions matching TRBD1. The CDR3 totals 13 residues. The V gene end was trimmed by 1 base and the J gene end by 4 bases; junction bases not matched to a gene: 3. Germline V gene sequence: CDR1 SQVTM, CDR2 ANQGSEA. The CDR3 bases are TGCAGCGTTGAAGGACAGGGTAGCACTGAAGCTTTCTTT. The encoded protein is CSVEGQGSTEAFF.

In its sample, this clone was seen once. The sample carries other DNA sequences with the same CDR3. The chain joins TRBV29-1 to TRBJ2-1; 7 positions match TRBD2. The CDR3 has 10 amino acids. The V gene's germline CDR1 is SQVTM and CDR2 ANQGSEA. Unmatched junction bases numbered 0, after V lost 7 bases and J lost 6 bases. CDR3 residues: CSGGGNEQFF. The DNA of the CDR3 is TGCAGCGGGGGGGGCAATGAGCAGTTCTTC.

The V gene is TRBV7-2, the J gene TRBJ2-7, with D hard to call. Germline assignment: CDR1 SGHTA and CDR2 FQGNSA. This CDR3 comprises 12 residues. Trimming left V 4 bases short and J 5 bases short, with 9 bases between. The CDR3 nucleotides are TGTGCCAGCAGCTCATTCCAAAACGAGCAGTACTTC. Translation: CASSSFQNEQYF. Filled out from reference TRBV7-2 and TRBJ2-7, the complete variable domain reads GAGVSQSPSNKVTEKGKDVELRCDPISGHTALYWYRQSLGQGLEFLIYFQGNSAPDKSGLPSDRFSAERTGGSVSTLTIQRTQQEDSAVYLCASSSFQNEQYFGPGTRLTVT.

The V and J genes are TRBV4-3 and TRBJ2-1; TRBD2 matches 12 bases. Unmatched junction bases numbered 6, after V lost 0 bases and J lost 6 bases. There are 17 residues in the CDR3. CDR1 LGHNA and CDR2 YSLEER come from the germline V gene. The CDR3 is CASSQDTSGGWINEQFF. The DNA for the CDR3 is TGCGCCAGCAGCCAAGATACTAGCGGGGGGTGGATCAATGAGCAGTTCTTC.

This clone turned up a few times. V is TRBV11-3 and J is TRBJ1-1; tentatively, D is TRBD1 (5 bases). Per germline, CDR1 SGHNT and CDR2 YENEEA. This CDR3 is built from 13 residues. The V gene lost 5 bases and the J gene lost 6 bases, with 13 bases spanning the gap. CDR3 region: CASSLLVGPEAFF. In DNA form, the CDR3 reads TGTGCCAGCAGCCTTCTCGTGGGGCCTGAAGCTTTCTTT.

The chain is built from TRBV2 and TRBJ2-7; TRBD1 agrees at 8 bases. The V and J ends lost 10 bases and 3 bases, in that order; junction bases with no gene match: 5. Germline CDR1 SNHLY, CDR2 FYNNEI. CDR3 length: 12 residues. The CDR3 loop is CATRTGSYEQYF. CDR3 coding DNA: TGTGCCACTCGGACAGGGAGCTACGAGCAGTACTTC.

The chain joins TRBV29-1 to TRBJ2-1; D not resolved. Trimming pared 3 bases from V and 2 bases from J, leaving 11 bases between. The CDR3 contains 14 residues. Germline V gives CDR1 SQVTM, CDR2 ANQGSEA. The CDR3 is CSVEKRAPYNEQFF. In DNA form, the CDR3 reads TGCAGCGTTGAGAAACGGGCTCCCTACAATGAGCAGTTCTTC.

This chain links TRBV27 with TRBJ2-1; possible D gene TRBD2, 5 bases. This CDR3 spans 14 amino acids. The germline V gene has CDR1 MNHEY and CDR2 SMNVEV (reference sequence). Between the trimmed V and J ends, which lost 3 bases and 6 bases, there was a span of 12 bases. CDR3 protein: CASSLRFEGNEQFF. CDR3 nucleotide sequence: TGTGCCAGCAGTTTGAGGTTTGAGGGCAATGAGCAGTTCTTC.

This clone was seen a handful of times. The CDR3 region is CSVVDSPNYGYTF. The DNA for the CDR3 is TGCAGCGTTGTCGACAGTCCGAACTATGGCTACACCTTC. J is TRBJ1-2 and V is TRBV29-1; D is possibly TRBD1 (5 bases). This CDR3 is built from 13 residues. V was clipped by 4 bases and J by 2 bases, with 11 bases between them. Per germline, CDR1 SQVTM and CDR2 ANQGSEA. Using reference TRBV29-1 and TRBJ1-2 for the parts outside the CDR3, the full variable domain is SAVISQKPSRDICQRGTSLTIQCQVDSQVTMMFWYRQQPGQSLTLIATANQGSEATYESGFVIDKFPISRPNLTFSTLTVSNMSPEDSSIYLCSVVDSPNYGYTFGSGTRLTVV.

The genes are TRBV30 and TRBJ2-7; no clear D gene. This CDR3 region has 12 residues. Germline assignment: CDR1 GTSNPN and CDR2 SVGIG (reference sequence). The ends were cut back, 5 bases at V and 1 base at J, with 9 bases in the middle. The CDR3 DNA follows: TGTGCCTGGGCCTCAGGATCCTACGAGCAGTACTTC. Its protein is CAWASGSYEQYF.

This clone was seen once. This rearrangement joins TRBV27 to TRBJ2-7, with TRBD2 matching 14 bases. CDR3 size: 15 residues. CDR1 is MNHEY and CDR2 is SMNVEV in the germline V gene (reference sequence). V shed 8 bases and J 4 bases; nucleotides not matched to a gene: 7. CDR3 sequence (DNA): TGTGCCAGCCGACAGACTAGCGGGGGGGTATACGAGCAGTACTTC. This sequence encodes CASRQTSGGVYEQYF.

The rearrangement uses TRBV29-1 and TRBJ2-5; maybe TRBD1 (6 bases). Matching the DNA end better, TRBJ2-7 makes the J call doubtful. Germline assignment: CDR1 SQVTM and CDR2 ANQGSEA. This CDR3 has 13 amino acids. For the CDR3, the DNA is TGCAGCGTTGAAGCGGGGACATCCTACGAGCAGTACTTC. Translating gives CSVEAGTSYEQYF.

This clone was detected only a few times. Given a far larger clone just one base away, this is likely a sequencing read error. The chain links TRBV5-8 to TRBJ1-2; D possibly corresponds to TRBD1 (5 bases). The CDR3 extends over 14 amino acids. Germline values: CDR1 SGHTS, CDR2 YDEGEE. The V gene lost 4 bases and the J gene lost 2 bases, with 12 bases spanning the gap. CDR3 bases: TGTGCCAGCAGCCAAGACAGAAACAACTATGGCTACACCTTC. This codes for CASSQDRNNYGYTF.

The chain has TRBV5-6 and TRBJ2-2; the match to TRBD2 covers 8 bases. Germline V CDR1 and CDR2: SGHDT, YYEEEE. The CDR3 totals 14 residues. With 6 bases clipped from V and 6 bases from J, the junction kept 7 bases outside the gene matches. CDR3 protein: CASTSAGDPGELFF. In nucleotides, the CDR3 is TGTGCCAGCACCTCAGCGGGGGATCCCGGGGAGCTGTTTTTT.

The chain couples TRBV11-2 to TRBJ1-4, with D perhaps TRBD1 (5 bases). V lost 2 bases and J 3 bases, leaving 10 bases between the germline ends. Germline V gene lookup returns CDR1 SGHAT and CDR2 FQNNGV. The CDR3 runs 15 residues. The DNA of the CDR3 is TGTGCCAGCAGCTTAACGGGGCCGGCTAATGAAAAACTGTTTTTT. Translating it yields CASSLTGPANEKLFF.

The rearrangement links TRBV7-9 to TRBJ2-7, with D possibly matching TRBD1 (6 bases). From germline, CDR1 is SEHNR and CDR2 FQNEAQ (reference sequence). V lost 3 bases to trimming and J lost 2 bases, with 14 bases between them. CDR3 size: 15 residues. CDR3 in DNA: TGTGCCAGCAGCTTCGGCCCGGCAGGGGCCTACGAGCAGTACTTC. Protein: CASSFGPAGAYEQYF. Full variable domain (remainder filled in from reference TRBV7-9 and TRBJ2-7): DTGVSQNPRHKITKRGQNVTFRCDPISEHNRLYWYRQTLGQGPEFLTYFQNEAQLEKSRLLSDRFSAERPKGSFSTLEIQRTEQGDSAMYLCASSFGPAGAYEQYFGPGTRLTVT.

The chain is built from TRBV18 and TRBJ2-5; D is unclear. The CDR3 loop spans 15 amino acids. The germline V gene has CDR1 KGHSH and CDR2 LQKENI. V dropped 0 bases and J dropped 0 bases, with 8 bases sitting between them. The CDR3: CASSPPGWDQETQYF. CDR3 sequence (DNA): TGTGCCAGCTCACCACCGGGATGGGACCAAGAGACCCAGTACTTC.

V gene TRBV13 combines with J gene TRBJ2-1, with 7 positions matching TRBD1. Germline V lookup: CDR1 PRHDT, CDR2 FYEKMQ (reference sequence). The CDR3 runs 15 residues. Trimming at V came to 5 bases and at J to 6 bases, leaving 10 bases not matched to a gene. The CDR3: CASSRQGTFSNEQFF. CDR3 coding DNA: TGTGCCAGCAGCCGACAGGGAACGTTCTCCAATGAGCAGTTCTTC.

The CDR3 coding sequence is TGTGCCAGCAGCCAGGGACTAGCGGGATACAATGAGCAGTTCTTC. Protein sequence: CASSQGLAGYNEQFF. V usage is TRBV9 and J usage is TRBJ2-1; 13 bases fit TRBD2. V gave up 4 bases and J gave up 4 bases; unmatched junction bases: 2. The CDR3 extends over 15 amino acids. The germline CDR1 and CDR2 sequences are SGDLS and YYNGEE. The full variable domain, with the rest looked up from reference TRBV9 and TRBJ2-1, is DSGVTQTPKHLITATGQRVTLRCSPRSGDLSVYWYQQSLDQGLQFLIQYYNGEERAKGNILERFSAQQFPDLHSELNLSSLELGDSALYFCASSQGLAGYNEQFFGPGTRLTVL.